The clone carrying this T cell receptor beta chain was recorded only once. The sample originates from a study of cytomegalovirus exposure and HLA in healthy donors. These donors counted as nominally healthy when sampled, but unrecorded immune exposures were likely. The PCR ran on 60 Vbeta and 13 Jbeta primers. This table comes from immunoSEQ multiplex PCR, and its TCRdb copy is limited to in-frame clones, with some not included. This sample yields approximately 150,000 clones, of which nearly 80% are seen a single time; roughly 0.7% belongs to the top ten. CDR1 and CDR2 (germline): SGHRS, YFSETQ. The V gene lost 1 base and the J gene lost 4 bases, with 12 bases spanning the gap. This CDR3 is built from 14 residues.

This chain links TRBV5-1 with TRBJ2-7; perhaps TRBD2 as D (7 bases). Sequencing used PBMCs. The receptor comes from a male donor in good health and CMV-seronegative. The CDR3 reads CASSLRTAGYEQYF. In nucleotides, the CDR3 is TGCGCCAGCAGCTTGAGGACAGCGGGATACGAGCAGTACTTC. The whole variable domain, filled in from reference TRBV5-1 and TRBJ2-7, reads KAGVTQTPRYLIKTRGQQVTLSCSPISGHRSVSWYQQTPGQGLQFLFEYFSETQRNKGNFPGRFSGRQFSNSRSEMNVSTLELGDSALYLCASSLRTAGYEQYFGPGTRLTVT.